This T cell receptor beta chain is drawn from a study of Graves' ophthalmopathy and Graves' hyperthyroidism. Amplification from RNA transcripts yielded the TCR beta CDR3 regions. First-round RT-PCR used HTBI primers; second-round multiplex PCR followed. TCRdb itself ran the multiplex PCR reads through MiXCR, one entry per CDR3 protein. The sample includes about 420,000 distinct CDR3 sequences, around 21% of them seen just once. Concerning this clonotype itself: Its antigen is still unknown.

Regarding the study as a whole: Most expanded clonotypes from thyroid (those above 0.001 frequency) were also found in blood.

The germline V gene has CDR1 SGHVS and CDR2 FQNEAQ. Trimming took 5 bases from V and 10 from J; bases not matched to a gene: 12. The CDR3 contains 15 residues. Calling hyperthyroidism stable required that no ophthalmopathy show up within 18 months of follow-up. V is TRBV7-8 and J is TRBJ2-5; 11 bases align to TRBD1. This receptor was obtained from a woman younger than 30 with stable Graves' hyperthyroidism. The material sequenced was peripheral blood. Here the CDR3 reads CASSGTGTGGRDQYF. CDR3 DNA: TGTGCCAGCAGCGGCACCGGGACAGGGGGAAGAGACCAGTACTTC.